This TCR beta chain was retrieved from a study of CD8 T cells in ankylosing spondylitis. Germline-derived CDR1 and CDR2 are KGHSH and LQKENI. CDR3 size: 14 residues. Trimming shortened V by 1 base and J by 3 bases, and 10 bases separated the two germline ends. This clonotype was recorded a few times. Its antigen is not known. Notes on the study in general: Disease-associated clonotypes exhibited CD8+ identity and were relatively infrequent in peripheral blood. About 8 highly homologous variants made up a TCR beta motif, and this motif appeared characteristic of ankylosing spondylitis blood. Matched synovial fluid from ankylosing spondylitis patients was reported to be enriched for disease-linked clones.

Molecular-barcoded quantitative 5'-RACE produced these TCR beta libraries. TCRdb redid the calling of the 5' RACE reads with MiXCR, one entry per CDR3 protein. This repertoire shows 750,000 to 850,000 distinct CDR3 sequences, 12% found once; its top ten account for just over 0.5%. The sequence was collected from a male donor with ankylosing spondylitis. This rearrangement joins TRBV18 to TRBJ2-7; D is unclear. Input material: blood, either unsorted or a sorted T cell fraction (not recorded which). As DNA, the CDR3 is TGTGCCAGCTCACCACGGCAGGAACTCTACGAGCAGTACTTC. It translates to CASSPRQELYEQYF.